These 25 T cell receptor beta chains were sequenced from one sample in a study of shared clonotypes between healthy human individuals. The protocol was immunoSEQ multiplex PCR, while the TCRdb copy is restricted to in-frame clones and leaves out a portion. This table holds 600,000 to 750,000 clones, 55% to 75% found once. The sequenced sample was memory CD4+ T cells sorted from blood. Regarding subset: CD45RA-negative fraction. These receptors were collected from a woman under 40 in good health.

This chain connects TRBV4-1 to TRBJ2-7; 10 bases line up with TRBD2. The V gene's germline CDR1 is MGHRA and CDR2 YSYEKL. Unmatched junction bases numbered 6, after V lost 2 bases and J lost 2 bases. This CDR3 is built from 16 residues. The CDR3, as DNA: TGCGCCAGCAGCCAAAATAGTCTAGCGGGGGCCTACGAGCAGTACTTC. Its translation is CASSQNSLAGAYEQYF.

This clone was seen only a few times. The V call is TRBV19, the J call TRBJ1-2; D not resolved. The CDR3 consists of 11 residues. Between the trimmed V and J ends, which lost 10 bases and 4 bases, there was a span of 10 bases. Germline V CDR1 and CDR2: LNHDA, SQIVND (reference sequence). CDR3 protein: CATTGLYGYTF. CDR3 DNA: TGTGCCACCACGGGCCTCTATGGCTACACCTTC.

Only one count was recorded for this clone. The chain employs TRBV19 and TRBJ1-2; D is perhaps TRBD1 (5 bases). In germline, CDR1 is LNHDA, CDR2 SQIVND (reference sequence). V gave up 5 bases and J gave up 3 bases, with 19 bases separating them. The CDR3 loop spans 16 amino acids. This chain's CDR3 is CASSPRVSWGDYGYTF. CDR3 DNA sequence: TGTGCCAGTAGTCCCAGGGTCAGCTGGGGGGACTATGGCTACACCTTC. The full variable domain, with the rest looked up from reference TRBV19 and TRBJ1-2, is DGGITQSPKYLFRKEGQNVTLSCEQNLNHDAMYWYRQDPGQGLRLIYYSQIVNDFQKGDIAEGYSVSREKKESFPLTVTSAQKNPTAFYLCASSPRVSWGDYGYTFGSGTRLTVV.

V and J are TRBV19 and TRBJ2-3, with TRBD2 identical over 14 bases. The CDR3 sequence is 16 residues long. From germline, CDR1 is LNHDA and CDR2 SQIVND (reference sequence). With 6 bases clipped from V and 4 bases from J, the junction kept 6 bases outside the gene matches. CDR3 sequence: CASSPMGLAGADTQYF. The CDR3 DNA is TGTGCCAGTAGCCCGATGGGACTAGCGGGAGCAGATACGCAGTATTTT.

This clone has only one observation. The genes are TRBV6-5 and TRBJ2-3; 8 nucleotides line up with TRBD2. Germline V gives CDR1 MNHEY, CDR2 SVGAGI. With 3 bases clipped from V and 3 bases from J, the junction kept 5 bases outside the gene matches. The CDR3 spans 15 residues. CDR3 in amino acids: CASSYRASGTDTQYF. The CDR3 DNA is TGTGCCAGCAGTTATCGGGCTAGCGGGACAGATACGCAGTATTTT.

V usage is TRBV10-2 and J usage is TRBJ2-5; 7 nucleotides line up with TRBD2. CDR3 length: 14 amino acids. Germline lookup yields CDR1 WSHSY and CDR2 SAAADI. Unmatched junction bases numbered 4, after V lost 4 bases and J lost 2 bases. CDR3 in DNA: TGCGCCAGCAGTGTTGCGGGACTACAAGAGACCCAGTACTTC. Encoded protein: CASSVAGLQETQYF.

The rearrangement links TRBV30 to TRBJ2-7; tentatively, D is TRBD1 or TRBD2 (5 bases each). CDR3 size: 13 residues. Trimming left V 6 bases short and J 6 bases short, with 18 bases between. Germline values: CDR1 GTSNPN, CDR2 SVGIG (reference sequence). The CDR3 DNA follows: TGTGCCTGTTCCCCCGGGACCCTGCTCGAGCAGTACTTC. Translating it yields CACSPGTLLEQYF.

This clone has just a few counts. J is TRBJ1-4 and V is TRBV5-1; the match to TRBD1 covers 9 bases. Trimming at V came to 4 bases and at J to 8 bases, leaving 6 bases not matched to a gene. The length of the CDR3 is 14 residues. Per germline, CDR1 SGHRS and CDR2 YFSETQ. CDR3 residues: CASSHDRGKEKLFF. The CDR3 DNA follows: TGCGCCAGCAGCCACGACAGGGGGAAGGAAAAACTGTTTTTT.

The chain combines TRBV5-4 with TRBJ1-1; the D is unclear. Germline-derived CDR1 and CDR2 are SGHNT and YYREEE (reference sequence). This CDR3 is 12 amino acids long. The ends were cut back, 5 bases at V and 1 base at J, with 6 bases in the middle. This CDR3 is CASSTANTEAFF. DNA for the CDR3: TGTGCCAGCAGTACAGCGAACACTGAAGCTTTCTTT.

This clone appeared a few times. This chain connects TRBV11-1 to TRBJ2-2; TRBD2 aligns across 9 bases. Germline lookup yields CDR1 SGHAT and CDR2 FQDESV (reference sequence). The CDR3 length is 16 residues. V was pared by 7 bases and J by 6 bases, with 12 bases of the junction left unmatched. This chain's CDR3 is CASTPAVAGVPGELFF. As DNA, the CDR3 is TGTGCCAGCACCCCGGCGGTAGCGGGAGTGCCCGGGGAGCTGTTTTTT. Variable domain in full (rest from reference TRBV11-1 and TRBJ2-2): EAEVAQSPRYKITEKSQAVAFWCDPISGHATLYWYRQILGQGPELLVQFQDESVVDDSQLPKDRFSAERLKGVDSTLKIQPAELGDSAMYLCASTPAVAGVPGELFFGEGSRLTVL.

The rearrangement joins TRBV13 to TRBJ1-1; 7 positions match TRBD1. The V gene's germline CDR1 is PRHDT and CDR2 FYEKMQ (reference sequence). The CDR3 is made up of 16 amino acids. The V and J ends lost 5 bases and 5 bases, in that order; junction bases with no gene match: 14. The CDR3 loop is CASSTTLRQGGTEAFF. The CDR3 coding sequence is TGTGCCAGCAGCACTACCCTAAGACAGGGAGGAACTGAAGCTTTCTTT.

About this clone itself: Other DNA sequences of this sample code for an identical CDR3. This sequence joins TRBV7-6 and TRBJ1-1; D may be TRBD1 (6 bases). Germline V gives CDR1 SGHVS, CDR2 FNYEAQ. The CDR3 extends over 13 amino acids. V gave up 4 bases and J gave up 2 bases, with 8 bases separating them. The CDR3, as DNA: TGTGCCAGCAGCTCGGGACAAAACACTGAAGCTTTCTTT. Protein product: CASSSGQNTEAFF.

Only a few counts were recorded for this clone. The chain links TRBV9 to TRBJ2-7, with D perhaps TRBD1 (6 bases). The CDR3 spans 14 residues. The ends were cut back, 4 bases at V and 3 bases at J, with 14 bases in the middle. Germline CDR1 SGDLS, CDR2 YYNGEE. This chain's CDR3 is CASSPQTGNYEQYF. In DNA form, the CDR3 reads TGTGCCAGCAGCCCTCAGACAGGCAACTACGAGCAGTACTTC. Using reference TRBV9 and TRBJ2-7 for the parts outside the CDR3, the full variable domain is DSGVTQTPKHLITATGQRVTLRCSPRSGDLSVYWYQQSLDQGLQFLIQYYNGEERAKGNILERFSAQQFPDLHSELNLSSLELGDSALYFCASSPQTGNYEQYFGPGTRLTVT.

This chain uses TRBV14 with TRBJ2-2, with D perhaps matching TRBD1 (6 bases). V lost 5 bases to trimming and J lost 0 bases, with 13 bases between them. CDR1 is SGHDN and CDR2 is FVKESK in the germline V gene. This CDR3 has 16 residues. In DNA, the CDR3 is TGTGCCAGCAGCGTCCGACAGGTCGCGAACACCGGGGAGCTGTTTTTT. Translating gives CASSVRQVANTGELFF.

The V and J genes are TRBV9 and TRBJ2-3; 10 nucleotides line up with TRBD2. CDR1 is SGDLS and CDR2 is YYNGEE in the germline V gene. The CDR3 sequence is 15 residues long. Trimming cost V 2 bases and J 2 bases; bases outside gene matches: 2. DNA for the CDR3: TGTGCCAGCAGCGTCGGACTAGCGGACACAGATACGCAGTATTTT. This encodes CASSVGLADTDTQYF. Supplemented by reference TRBV9 and TRBJ2-3, the full variable domain reads DSGVTQTPKHLITATGQRVTLRCSPRSGDLSVYWYQQSLDQGLQFLIQYYNGEERAKGNILERFSAQQFPDLHSELNLSSLELGDSALYFCASSVGLADTDTQYFGPGTRLTVL.

This clone was detected only a few times. Here the CDR3 DNA reads TGCAGCGTTGTTGAGACAGGACCCCAGTACTTC. Translating gives CSVVETGPQYF. V usage is TRBV29-1 and J usage is TRBJ2-5; TRBD1 might be the D (6 bases). Trimming took off 4 bases at V and 9 bases at J, with 12 bases between the two ends. CDR1 SQVTM and CDR2 ANQGSEA come from the germline V gene. The CDR3 consists of 11 residues.

This clone was counted between two and nine times. Different DNA sequences within this sample yield the same CDR3. The chain joins TRBV28 to TRBJ2-5; D not certain. The length of the CDR3 is 13 residues. Looked up from germline, CDR1 is MDHEN and CDR2 is SYDVKM. V was trimmed by 0 bases and J by 3 bases, leaving 5 bases between them. Here the CDR3 reads CASSLWAEETQYF. CDR3 sequence (DNA): TGTGCCAGCAGTTTATGGGCAGAAGAGACCCAGTACTTC.

The chain links TRBV30 to TRBJ2-3; unclear D gene. The CDR3 totals 13 residues. Germline CDR1 is GTSNPN and CDR2 is SVGIG (reference sequence). V was clipped by 0 bases and J by 3 bases, with 7 bases between them. The CDR3 region is CAWSVTGTDTQYF. CDR3 DNA sequence: TGTGCCTGGAGTGTGACTGGGACAGATACGCAGTATTTT.

This clone appeared a few times. This chain connects TRBV5-6 to TRBJ2-7, with 7 bases that match TRBD1. V lost 9 bases and J lost 2; bases outside the gene matches: 5. The CDR3 is 12 amino acids. CDR1 SGHDT and CDR2 YYEEEE come from the germline V gene. CDR3 nucleotides: TGTGCCAACCGGGACAGTACCTACGAGCAGTACTTC. Encoded protein: CANRDSTYEQYF.

J is TRBJ2-2 and V is TRBV21-1; TRBD2 is the table's D call, not checked against the DNA. TRBV21-1 is deemed a pseudogene. The CDR3 runs 19 residues. CDR3 nucleotide sequence: TGTGCCAGCAGCCGACTAACTATTGGACCCGATTTAAAGACCGGGGAGCTGTTTTTT. Translated: CASSRLTIGPDLKTGELFF.

This clone was counted a single time. The V and J genes are TRBV28 and TRBJ2-1, with D possibly being TRBD1 (6 bases). Germline CDR1 is MDHEN and CDR2 is SYDVKM. V lost 5 bases and J 9 bases, leaving 14 bases between the germline ends. The CDR3 length is 13 residues. CDR3 loop: CASSVHNRAEQFF. The CDR3 DNA follows: TGTGCCAGCAGTGTCCACAACAGGGCTGAGCAGTTCTTC.

The chain couples TRBV18 to TRBJ2-3; D might be TRBD2 (5 bases). The CDR3 totals 17 residues. CDR1 and CDR2 (germline): KGHSH, LQKENI. The ends were cut back, 6 bases at V and 1 base at J, with 20 bases in the middle. The CDR3 sequence is CASSSGIIRTRTDTQYF. CDR3 nucleotides: TGTGCCAGCTCCTCGGGGATCATCCGAACCCGCACAGATACGCAGTATTTT.

The chain links TRBV28 to TRBJ2-7; D not certain. Germline V CDR1 and CDR2: MDHEN, SYDVKM. Between the trimmed V and J ends, which lost 6 bases and 2 bases, there was a span of 8 bases. The CDR3 is 12 residues long. CDR3 sequence (DNA): TGTGCCAGCAGATCAGGTACCTACGAGCAGTACTTC. This sequence encodes CASRSGTYEQYF.

This clone was recorded a few times. The chain combines TRBV11-3 with TRBJ2-1; D may be TRBD2 (6 bases). This CDR3 is 14 amino acids long. Germline values: CDR1 SGHNT, CDR2 YENEEA. V gave up 2 bases and J gave up 13 bases, with 18 bases separating them. The CDR3 nucleotides read TGTGCCAGCAGCTTAATGGCCGGGACTCTCCTTCAGTTCTTC. It specifies CASSLMAGTLLQFF. The full variable domain, with the rest looked up from reference TRBV11-3 and TRBJ2-1, is EAGVVQSPRYKIIEKKQPVAFWCNPISGHNTLYWYLQNLGQGPELLIRYENEEAVDDSQLPKDRFSAERLKGVDSTLKIQPAELGDSAVYLCASSLMAGTLLQFFGPGTRLTVL.

The sample holds one count of this clone. The V gene is TRBV19, the J gene TRBJ1-5; D might be TRBD1 (5 bases). The CDR3 has 16 amino acids. V was cut by 4 bases and J by 5 bases, with 18 bases left in between. In germline, CDR1 is LNHDA, CDR2 SQIVND (reference sequence). The CDR3: CASSTRLGGWDQPQHF. CDR3 DNA: TGTGCCAGTAGTACCCGACTGGGGGGGTGGGATCAGCCCCAGCATTTT.